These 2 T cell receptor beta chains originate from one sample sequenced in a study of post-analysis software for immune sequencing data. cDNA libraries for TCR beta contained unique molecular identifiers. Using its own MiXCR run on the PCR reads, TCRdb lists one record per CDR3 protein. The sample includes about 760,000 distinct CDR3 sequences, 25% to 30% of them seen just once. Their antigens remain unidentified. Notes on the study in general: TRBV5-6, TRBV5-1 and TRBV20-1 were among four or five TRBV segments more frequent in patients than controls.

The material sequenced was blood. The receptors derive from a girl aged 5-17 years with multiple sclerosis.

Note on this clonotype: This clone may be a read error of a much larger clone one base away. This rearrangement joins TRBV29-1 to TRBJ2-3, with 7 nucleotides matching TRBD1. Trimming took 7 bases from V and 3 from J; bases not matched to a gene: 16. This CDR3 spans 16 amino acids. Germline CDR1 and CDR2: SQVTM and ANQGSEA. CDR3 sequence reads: CSAGTAHSCRTDTQYF. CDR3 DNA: TGCAGCGCTGGGACAGCCCACAGCTGTCGGACAGATACGCAGTATTTT.

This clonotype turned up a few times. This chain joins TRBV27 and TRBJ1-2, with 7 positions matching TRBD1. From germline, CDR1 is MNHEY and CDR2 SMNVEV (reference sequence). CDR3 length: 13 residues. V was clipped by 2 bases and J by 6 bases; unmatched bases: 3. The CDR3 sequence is CASSLRGRNGYTF. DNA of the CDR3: TGTGCCAGCAGTTTAAGGGGGCGGAATGGCTACACCTTC.